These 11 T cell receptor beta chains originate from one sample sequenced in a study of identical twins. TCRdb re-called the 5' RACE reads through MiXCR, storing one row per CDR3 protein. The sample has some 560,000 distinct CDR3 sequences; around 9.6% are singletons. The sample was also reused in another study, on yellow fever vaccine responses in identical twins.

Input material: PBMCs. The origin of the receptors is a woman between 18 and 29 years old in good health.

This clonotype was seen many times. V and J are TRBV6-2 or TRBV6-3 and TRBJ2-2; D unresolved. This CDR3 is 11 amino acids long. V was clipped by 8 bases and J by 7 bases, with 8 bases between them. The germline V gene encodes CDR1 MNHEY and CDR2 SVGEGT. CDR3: CASSVGGELFF. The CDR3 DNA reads TGTGCCAGCTCGGTCGGCGGGGAGCTGTTTTTT.

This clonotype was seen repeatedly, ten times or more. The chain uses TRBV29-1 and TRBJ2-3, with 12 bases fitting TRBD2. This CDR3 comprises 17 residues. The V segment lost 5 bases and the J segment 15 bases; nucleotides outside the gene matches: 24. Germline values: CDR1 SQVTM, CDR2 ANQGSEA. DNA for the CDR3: TGCAGCGTTCCCCCCCCCGGACTAGCGGGGACCGAGTACAGTATCTATTTT. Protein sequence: CSVPPPGLAGTEYSIYF.

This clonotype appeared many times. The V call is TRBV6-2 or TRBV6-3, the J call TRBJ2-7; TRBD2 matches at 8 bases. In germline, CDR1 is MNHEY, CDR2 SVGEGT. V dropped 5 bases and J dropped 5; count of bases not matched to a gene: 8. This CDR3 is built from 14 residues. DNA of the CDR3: TGTGCCAGCAGTCACAGCGGGAGTGCCCACGAGCAGTACTTC. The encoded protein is CASSHSGSAHEQYF.

The CDR3 nucleotides are TGCAGCGTTGGGGGACTAGCGGTCCCCTACGAGCAGTACTTC. Protein product: CSVGGLAVPYEQYF. The chain recombines TRBV29-1 with TRBJ2-7; 11 positions agree with TRBD2. V lost 4 bases and J lost 2; bases outside the gene matches: 4. The CDR3 length is 14 residues. In germline, CDR1 is SQVTM, CDR2 ANQGSEA.

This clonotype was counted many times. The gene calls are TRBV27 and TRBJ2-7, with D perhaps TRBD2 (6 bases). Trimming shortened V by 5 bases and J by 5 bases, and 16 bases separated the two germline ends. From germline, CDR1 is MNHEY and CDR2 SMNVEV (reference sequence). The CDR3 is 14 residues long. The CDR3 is CASSGRDLGHEQYF. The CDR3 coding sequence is TGTGCCAGCAGTGGACGGGACTTGGGACACGAGCAGTACTTC.

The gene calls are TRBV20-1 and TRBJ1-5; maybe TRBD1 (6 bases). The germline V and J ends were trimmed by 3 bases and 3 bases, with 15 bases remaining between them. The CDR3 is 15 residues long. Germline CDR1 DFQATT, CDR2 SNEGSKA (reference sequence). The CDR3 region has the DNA TGCAGTGCTAGTGGGGGTAGGGGGGACAATCAGCCCCAGCATTTT. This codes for CSASGGRGDNQPQHF.

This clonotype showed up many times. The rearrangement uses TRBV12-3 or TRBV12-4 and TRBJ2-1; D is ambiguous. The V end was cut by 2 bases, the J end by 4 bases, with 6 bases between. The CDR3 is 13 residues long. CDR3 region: CASSLLRYNEQFF. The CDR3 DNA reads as TGTGCCAGCAGTTTACTCAGATACAATGAGCAGTTCTTC.

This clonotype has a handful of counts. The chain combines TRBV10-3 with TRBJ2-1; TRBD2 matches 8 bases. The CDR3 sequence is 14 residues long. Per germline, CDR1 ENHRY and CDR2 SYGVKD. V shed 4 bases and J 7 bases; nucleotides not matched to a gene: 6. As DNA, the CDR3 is TGTGCCATCAGTGGGAGCGGGAGTGGGAATGAGCAGTTCTTC. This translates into CAISGSGSGNEQFF.

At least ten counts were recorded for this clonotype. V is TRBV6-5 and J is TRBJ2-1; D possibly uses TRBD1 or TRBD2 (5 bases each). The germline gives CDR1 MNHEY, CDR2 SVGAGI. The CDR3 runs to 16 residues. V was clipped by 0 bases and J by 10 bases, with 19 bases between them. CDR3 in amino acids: CASSYSISGPWGEQFF. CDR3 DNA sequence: TGTGCCAGCAGTTACTCGATTTCGGGACCGTGGGGGGAGCAGTTCTTC.

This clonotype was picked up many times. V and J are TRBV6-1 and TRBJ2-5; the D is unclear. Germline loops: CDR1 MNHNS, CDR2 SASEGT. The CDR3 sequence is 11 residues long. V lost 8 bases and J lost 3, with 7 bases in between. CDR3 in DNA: TGTGCCAGCCCTGCAGAAGAGACCCAGTACTTC. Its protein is CASPAEETQYF.

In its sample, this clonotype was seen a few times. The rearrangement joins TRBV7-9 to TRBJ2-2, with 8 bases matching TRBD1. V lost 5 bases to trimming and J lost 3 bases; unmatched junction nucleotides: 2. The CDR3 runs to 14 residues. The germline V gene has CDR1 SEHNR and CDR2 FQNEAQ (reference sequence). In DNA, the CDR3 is TGTGCCAGCAGCCTGGGACAGGACACCGGGGAGCTGTTTTTT. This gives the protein CASSLGQDTGELFF.